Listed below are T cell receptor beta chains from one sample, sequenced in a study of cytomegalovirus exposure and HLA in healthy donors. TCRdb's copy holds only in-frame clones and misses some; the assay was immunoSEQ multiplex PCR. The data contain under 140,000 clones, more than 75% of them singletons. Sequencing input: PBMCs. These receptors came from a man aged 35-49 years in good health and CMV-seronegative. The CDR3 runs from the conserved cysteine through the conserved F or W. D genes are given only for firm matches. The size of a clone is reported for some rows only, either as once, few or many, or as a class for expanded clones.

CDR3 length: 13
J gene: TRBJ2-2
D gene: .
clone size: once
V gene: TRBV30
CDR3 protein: CAWSRETDRELFF
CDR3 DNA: TGTGCCTGGAGTCGGGAAACCGACAGGGAGCTGTTTTTT

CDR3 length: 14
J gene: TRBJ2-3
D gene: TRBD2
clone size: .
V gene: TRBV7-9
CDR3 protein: CASSLLREQDTQYF
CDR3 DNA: TGTGCCAGCAGCTTACTGCGGGAGCAAGATACGCAGTATTTT

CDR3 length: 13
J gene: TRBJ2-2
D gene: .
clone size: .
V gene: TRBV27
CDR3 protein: CASSSTTTGELFF
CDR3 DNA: TGTGCCAGCAGCTCTACTACCACCGGGGAGCTGTTTTTT

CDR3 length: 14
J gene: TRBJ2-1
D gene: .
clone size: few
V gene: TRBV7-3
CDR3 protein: CASSPGSDYNEQFF
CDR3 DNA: TGTGCCAGCAGCCCCGGGTCAGACTACAATGAGCAGTTCTTC

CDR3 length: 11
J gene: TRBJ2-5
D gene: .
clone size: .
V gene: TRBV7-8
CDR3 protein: CASSGTATQYF
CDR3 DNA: TGTGCCAGCAGCGGCACAGCGACCCAGTACTTC

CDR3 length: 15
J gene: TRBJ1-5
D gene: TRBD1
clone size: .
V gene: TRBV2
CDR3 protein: CASSAIQGADQPQHF
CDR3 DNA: TGTGCCAGCAGTGCGATACAGGGGGCCGATCAGCCCCAGCATTTT

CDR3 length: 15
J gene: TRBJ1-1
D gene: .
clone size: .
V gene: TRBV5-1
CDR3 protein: CASSPHLGANTEAFF
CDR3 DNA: TGCGCCAGCAGCCCCCACTTAGGGGCAAACACTGAAGCTTTCTTT

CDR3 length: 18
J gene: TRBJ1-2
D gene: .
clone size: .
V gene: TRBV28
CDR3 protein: CASSLFPSQGSESYGYTF
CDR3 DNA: TGTGCCAGCAGTTTATTCCCATCTCAGGGGTCGGAAAGCTATGGCTACACCTTC

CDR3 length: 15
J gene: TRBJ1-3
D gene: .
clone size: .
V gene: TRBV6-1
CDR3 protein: CASSEYRRRGNTIYF
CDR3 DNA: TGTGCCAGCAGTGAATATCGCCGCAGAGGTAACACCATATATTTT

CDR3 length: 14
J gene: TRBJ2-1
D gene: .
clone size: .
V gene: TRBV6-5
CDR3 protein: CASTAGGPYNEQFF
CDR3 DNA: TGTGCCAGCACCGCCGGGGGGCCCTACAATGAGCAGTTCTTC

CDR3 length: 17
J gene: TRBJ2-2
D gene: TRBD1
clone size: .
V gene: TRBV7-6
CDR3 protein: CASSLSDRGQVTGELFF
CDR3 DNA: TGTGCCAGCAGCTTATCAGACAGGGGGCAGGTCACCGGGGAGCTGTTTTTT

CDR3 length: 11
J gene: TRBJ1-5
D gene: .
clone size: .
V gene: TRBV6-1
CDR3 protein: CASWEGQPQHF
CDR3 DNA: TGTGCCTCCTGGGAGGGTCAGCCCCAGCATTTT

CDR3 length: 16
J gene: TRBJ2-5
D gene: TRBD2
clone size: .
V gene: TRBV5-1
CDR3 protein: CASSRSPTSGEETQYF
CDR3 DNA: TGCGCCAGCAGCCGATCCCCGACTAGCGGGGAAGAGACCCAGTACTTC

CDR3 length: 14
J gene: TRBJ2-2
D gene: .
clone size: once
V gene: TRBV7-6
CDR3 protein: CASSLAHYTGELFF
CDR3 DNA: TGTGCCAGCAGCTTAGCCCACTACACCGGGGAGCTGTTTTTT

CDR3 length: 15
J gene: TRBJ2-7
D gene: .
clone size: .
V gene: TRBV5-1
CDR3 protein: CASSPRQGGIYEQYF
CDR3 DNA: TGCGCCAGCAGCCCAAGACAGGGAGGAATCTACGAGCAGTACTTC

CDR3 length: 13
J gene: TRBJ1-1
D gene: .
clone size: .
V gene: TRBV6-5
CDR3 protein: CASSWQGNTEAFF
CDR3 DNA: TGTGCCAGCAGCTGGCAGGGTAACACTGAAGCTTTCTTT

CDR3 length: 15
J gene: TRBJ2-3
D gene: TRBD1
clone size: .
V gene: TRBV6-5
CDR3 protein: CASSDRGPRTDTQYF
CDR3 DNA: TGTGCCAGCAGCGACAGGGGGCCCCGAACAGATACGCAGTATTTT

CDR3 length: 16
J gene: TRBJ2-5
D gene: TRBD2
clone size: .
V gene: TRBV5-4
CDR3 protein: CASSFEAGGPQETQYF
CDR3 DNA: TGTGCCAGCAGCTTTGAAGCGGGGGGGCCCCAAGAGACCCAGTACTTC

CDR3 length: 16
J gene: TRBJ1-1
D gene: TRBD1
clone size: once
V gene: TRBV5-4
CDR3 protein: CASSLGGQGAFTEAFF
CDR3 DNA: TGTGCCAGCAGCTTGGGAGGACAGGGGGCTTTCACTGAAGCTTTCTTT

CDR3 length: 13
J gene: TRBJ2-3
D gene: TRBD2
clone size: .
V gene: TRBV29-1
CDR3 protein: CSVGTSGTDTQYF
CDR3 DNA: TGCAGCGTTGGGACTAGCGGCACAGATACGCAGTATTTT

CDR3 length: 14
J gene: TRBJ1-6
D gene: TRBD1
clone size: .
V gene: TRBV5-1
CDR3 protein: CASSLTGVLSPLHF
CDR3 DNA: TGCGCCAGCAGCTTGACAGGGGTACTTTCACCCCTCCACTTT

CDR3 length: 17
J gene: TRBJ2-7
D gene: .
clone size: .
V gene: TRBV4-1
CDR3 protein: CASSQDTGDTYSYEQYF
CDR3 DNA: TGCGCCAGCAGCCAAGATACAGGAGACACCTACTCCTACGAGCAGTACTTC

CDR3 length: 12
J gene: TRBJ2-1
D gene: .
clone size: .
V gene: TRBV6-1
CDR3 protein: CASSEQGKVQFF
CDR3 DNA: TGTGCCAGCAGTGAACAGGGAAAGGTGCAGTTCTTC

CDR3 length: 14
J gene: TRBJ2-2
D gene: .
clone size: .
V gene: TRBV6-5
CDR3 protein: CASSNLRGTGELFF
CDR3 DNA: TGTGCCAGCAGTAACCTCCGGGGTACCGGGGAGCTGTTTTTT

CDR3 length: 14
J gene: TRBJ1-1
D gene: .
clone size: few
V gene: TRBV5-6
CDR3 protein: CASSLTGTNTEAFF
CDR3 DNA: TGTGCCAGCAGCCTCACAGGGACCAACACTGAAGCTTTCTTT

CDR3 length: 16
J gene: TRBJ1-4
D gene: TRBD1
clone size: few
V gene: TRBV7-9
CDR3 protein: CASSLKTGATNEKLFF
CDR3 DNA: TGTGCCAGCAGCCTTAAGACAGGGGCAACTAATGAAAAACTGTTTTTT

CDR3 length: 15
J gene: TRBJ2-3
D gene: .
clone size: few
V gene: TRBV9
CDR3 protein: CASSVAGYDTDTQYF
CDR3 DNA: TGTGCCAGCAGCGTAGCAGGGTACGACACAGATACGCAGTATTTT

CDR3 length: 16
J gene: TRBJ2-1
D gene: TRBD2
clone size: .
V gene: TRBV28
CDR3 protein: CASSFTTSGDYNEQFF
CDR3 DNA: TGTGCCAGCAGTTTCACGACTAGCGGTGATTACAATGAGCAGTTCTTC

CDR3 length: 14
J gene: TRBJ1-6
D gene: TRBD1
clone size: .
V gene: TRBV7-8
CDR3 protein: CASSTRQGNSPLHF
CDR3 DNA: TGTGCCAGCAGCACCCGACAGGGTAATTCACCCCTCCACTTT

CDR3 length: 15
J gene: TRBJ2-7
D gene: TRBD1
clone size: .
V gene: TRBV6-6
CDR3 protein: CASTRTGQGPYEQYF
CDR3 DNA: TGTGCCAGCACCAGAACGGGACAGGGACCTTACGAGCAGTACTTC

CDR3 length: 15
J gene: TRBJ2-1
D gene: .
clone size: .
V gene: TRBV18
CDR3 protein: CASSPRQWPGAEQFF
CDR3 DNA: TGTGCCAGCTCACCTAGGCAGTGGCCTGGGGCTGAGCAGTTCTTC

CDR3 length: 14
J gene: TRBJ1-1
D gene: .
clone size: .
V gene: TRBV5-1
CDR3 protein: CASSLAGINTEAFF
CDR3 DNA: TGCGCCAGCAGCTTGGCAGGTATAAACACTGAAGCTTTCTTT

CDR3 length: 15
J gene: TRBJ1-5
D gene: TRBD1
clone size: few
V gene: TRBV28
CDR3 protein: CASRTGQAGNQPQHF
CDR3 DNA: TGTGCCAGCAGAACTGGACAGGCTGGCAATCAGCCCCAGCATTTT

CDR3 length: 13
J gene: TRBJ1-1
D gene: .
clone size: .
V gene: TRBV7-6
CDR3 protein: CASSQQENTEAFF
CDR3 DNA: TGTGCCAGCAGCCAACAGGAGAACACTGAAGCTTTCTTT

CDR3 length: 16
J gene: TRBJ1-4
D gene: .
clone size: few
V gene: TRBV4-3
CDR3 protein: CASSQGLTRVNEKLFF
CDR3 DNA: TGCGCCAGCAGCCAAGGACTCACTCGTGTGAACGAAAAACTGTTTTTT

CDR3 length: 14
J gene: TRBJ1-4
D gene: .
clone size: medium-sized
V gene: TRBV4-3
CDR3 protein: CASSQDRASEKLFF
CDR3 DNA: TGCGCCAGCAGCCAAGACAGGGCGAGCGAAAAACTGTTTTTT

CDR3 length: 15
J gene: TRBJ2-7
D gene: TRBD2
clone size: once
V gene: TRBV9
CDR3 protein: CASSPGGRDGYEQYF
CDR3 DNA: TGTGCCAGCAGCCCCGGGGGGAGGGATGGCTACGAGCAGTACTTC

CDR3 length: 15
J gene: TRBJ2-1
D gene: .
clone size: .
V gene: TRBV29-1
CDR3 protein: CSVVIHRDSYNEQFF
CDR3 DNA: TGCAGCGTTGTAATCCACAGGGATTCCTACAATGAGCAGTTCTTC

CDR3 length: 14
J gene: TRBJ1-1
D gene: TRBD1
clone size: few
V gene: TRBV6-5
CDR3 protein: CASSRQGRSAEAFF
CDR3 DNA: TGTGCCAGCAGTCGACAGGGAAGAAGCGCTGAAGCTTTCTTT

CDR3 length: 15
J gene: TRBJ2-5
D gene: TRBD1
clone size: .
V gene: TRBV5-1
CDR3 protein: CASSLTGGTQETQYF
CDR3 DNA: TGCGCCAGCAGCCTGACAGGGGGGACACAAGAGACCCAGTACTTC

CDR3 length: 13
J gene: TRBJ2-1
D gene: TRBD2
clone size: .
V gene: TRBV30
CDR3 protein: CACFSGGAGEQFF
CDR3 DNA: TGTGCCTGTTTCAGCGGGGGGGCTGGTGAGCAGTTCTTC

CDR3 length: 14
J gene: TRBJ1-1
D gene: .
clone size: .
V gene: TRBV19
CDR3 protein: CASKGPGLDTEAFF
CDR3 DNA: TGTGCCAGTAAGGGCCCGGGACTCGACACTGAAGCTTTCTTT

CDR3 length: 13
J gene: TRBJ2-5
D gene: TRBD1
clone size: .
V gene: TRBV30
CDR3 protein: CAWVRDSQETQYF
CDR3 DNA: TGTGCCTGGGTCCGGGACAGCCAAGAGACCCAGTACTTC

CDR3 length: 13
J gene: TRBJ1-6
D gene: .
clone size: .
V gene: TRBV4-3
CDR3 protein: CASSQFQFSPLHF
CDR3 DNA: TGCGCCAGCAGCCAATTCCAGTTTTCACCCCTCCACTTT

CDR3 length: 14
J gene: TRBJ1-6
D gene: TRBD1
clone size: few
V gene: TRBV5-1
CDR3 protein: CASSLEQGVKPLHF
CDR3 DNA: TGCGCCAGCAGCTTGGAGCAGGGGGTTAAGCCCCTCCACTTT

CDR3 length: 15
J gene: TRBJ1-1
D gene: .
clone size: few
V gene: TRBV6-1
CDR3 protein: CASRGGRGTDTEAFF
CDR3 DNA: TGTGCCAGCAGGGGGGGGAGAGGGACCGACACTGAAGCTTTCTTT

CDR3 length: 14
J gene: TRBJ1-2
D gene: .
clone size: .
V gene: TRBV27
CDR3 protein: CASSPASPGYGYTF
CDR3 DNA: TGTGCCAGCAGTCCCGCGAGCCCCGGTTATGGCTACACCTTC

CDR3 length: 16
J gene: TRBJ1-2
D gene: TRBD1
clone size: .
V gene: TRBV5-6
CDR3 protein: CASSFADRDSIYGYTF
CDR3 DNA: TGTGCCAGCAGCTTTGCGGACAGGGATAGTATCTATGGCTACACCTTC

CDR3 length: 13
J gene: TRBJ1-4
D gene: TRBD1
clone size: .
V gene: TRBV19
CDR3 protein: CASGDRLNEKLFF
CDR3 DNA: TGTGCCAGTGGGGACAGACTAAATGAAAAACTGTTTTTT

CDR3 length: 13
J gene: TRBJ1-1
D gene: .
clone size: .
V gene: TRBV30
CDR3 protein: CATRTETYTEAFF
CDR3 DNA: TGTGCCACGAGGACAGAGACTTACACTGAAGCTTTCTTT

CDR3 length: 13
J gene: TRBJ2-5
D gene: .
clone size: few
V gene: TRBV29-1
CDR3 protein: CSVEPTVGETQYF
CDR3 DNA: TGCAGCGTTGAACCGACGGTCGGGGAGACCCAGTACTTC

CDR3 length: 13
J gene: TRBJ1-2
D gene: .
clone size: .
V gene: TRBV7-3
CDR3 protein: CASSLNGMEGYTF
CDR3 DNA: TGTGCCAGCAGCCTCAACGGGATGGAGGGCTACACCTTC

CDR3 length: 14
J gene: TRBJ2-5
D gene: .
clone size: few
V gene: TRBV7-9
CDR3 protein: CASSPTRTQETQYF
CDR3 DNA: TGTGCCAGCAGCCCCACTCGTACCCAAGAGACCCAGTACTTC

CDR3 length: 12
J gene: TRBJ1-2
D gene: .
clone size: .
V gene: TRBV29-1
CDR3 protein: CSVGDWGFGYTF
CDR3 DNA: TGCAGCGTTGGGGACTGGGGCTTTGGCTACACCTTC

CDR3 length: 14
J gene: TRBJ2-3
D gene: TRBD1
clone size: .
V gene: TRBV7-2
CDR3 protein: CASSSQTGADTQYF
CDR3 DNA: TGTGCCAGCAGCTCCCAGACAGGGGCGGATACGCAGTATTTT

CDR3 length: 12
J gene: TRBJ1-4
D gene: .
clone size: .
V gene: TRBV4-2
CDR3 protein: CASSQGREGLFF
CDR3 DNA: TGTGCCAGCAGCCAAGGCAGGGAGGGACTGTTTTTT

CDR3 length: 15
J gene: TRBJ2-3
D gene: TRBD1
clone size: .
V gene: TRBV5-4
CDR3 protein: CASSQGQGRADTQYF
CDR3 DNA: TGTGCCAGCAGCCAGGGACAGGGGAGGGCAGATACGCAGTATTTT

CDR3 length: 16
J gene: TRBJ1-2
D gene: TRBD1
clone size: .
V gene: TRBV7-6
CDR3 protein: CASSRDRDGGAYGYTF
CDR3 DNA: TGTGCCAGCAGCCGGGACAGGGATGGTGGGGCCTATGGCTACACCTTC

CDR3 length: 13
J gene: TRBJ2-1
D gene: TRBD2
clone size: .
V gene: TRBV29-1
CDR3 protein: CSVDGGGYNEQFF
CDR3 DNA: TGCAGCGTCGATGGGGGGGGGTACAATGAGCAGTTCTTC